Listed here are 12 T cell receptor beta chains from one sample, sequenced in a study of blood T cell repertoires in COVID-19. The method was immunoSEQ multiplex PCR; TCRdb's version includes in-frame clones alone and lacks a portion of them. The table includes a few hundred thousand clones, approximately 80% detected once. The sequenced sample was peripheral blood. The receptor set was obtained from a human donor with acute or convalescent COVID-19. The donor label of this sample is uncertain.

This sequence joins TRBV30 and TRBJ2-3, with 7 bases lining up with TRBD2. The CDR3 contains 15 residues. V shed 0 bases and J 0 bases; nucleotides not matched to a gene: 3. Germline V gene lookup returns CDR1 GTSNPN and CDR2 SVGIG (reference sequence). The CDR3 reads CAWSVGGLSTDTQYF. CDR3 nucleotide sequence: TGTGCCTGGAGTGTGGGGGGGTTAAGCACAGATACGCAGTATTTT.

This chain joins TRBV5-4 and TRBJ1-1; no clear D gene. Germline-derived CDR1 and CDR2 are SGHNT and YYREEE (reference sequence). V was clipped by 4 bases and J by 2 bases, with 12 bases between them. The CDR3 runs to 14 residues. The chain's CDR3 is CASSLRSPNTEAFF. The DNA of the CDR3 is TGTGCCAGCAGCCTCCGGAGTCCTAACACTGAAGCTTTCTTT. Together with reference TRBV5-4 and TRBJ1-1, the CDR3 gives the full variable domain: ETGVTQSPTHLIKTRGQQVTLRCSSQSGHNTVSWYQQALGQGPQFIFQYYREEENGRGNFPPRFSGLQFPNYSSELNVNALELDDSALYLCASSLRSPNTEAFFGQGTRLTVV.

This chain connects TRBV5-1 to TRBJ2-1, with D possibly matching TRBD2 (5 bases). The CDR3 has 15 residues. V lost 4 bases and J lost 1, with 12 bases in between. Germline lookup yields CDR1 SGHRS and CDR2 YFSETQ. The CDR3 bases are TGCGCCAGCAGCCGAGCTAGCCGGTCCTACAATGAGCAGTTCTTC. This translates into CASSRASRSYNEQFF.

The chain is built from TRBV28 and TRBJ1-5, with D possibly TRBD1 on 6 matching bases. Per the germline V gene, CDR1 is MDHEN and CDR2 is SYDVKM. V was cut by 3 bases and J by 4 bases, with 10 bases left in between. This CDR3 is 14 amino acids long. DNA of the CDR3: TGTGCCAGCAGTTTGTTCCAGGGGAATCAGCCCCAGCATTTT. It yields the protein CASSLFQGNQPQHF.

V is TRBV10-2 and J is TRBJ2-1; TRBD2 aligns across 8 bases. The CDR3 covers 17 residues. Germline trimming cut 10 bases from V and 0 bases from J; bases unmatched to any gene: 14. Germline V gene sequence: CDR1 WSHSY, CDR2 SAAADI. The CDR3 spells CATGKIAGIYSYNEQFF. The CDR3 DNA is TGCGCCACTGGAAAAATAGCGGGAATTTACTCCTACAATGAGCAGTTCTTC.

V is TRBV7-6 and J is TRBJ2-7, with 10 bases fitting TRBD2. Germline V CDR1 and CDR2: SGHVS, FNYEAQ. CDR3 length: 15 residues. The trim removed 1 base at V and 2 bases at J, leaving 2 bases unmatched. CDR3: CASSLGTSGTYEQYF. CDR3 bases: TGTGCCAGCAGCTTAGGGACTAGCGGCACCTACGAGCAGTACTTC.

This sequence joins TRBV30 and TRBJ1-1, with unresolved D. Trimming took 7 bases from V and 2 from J, leaving 8 bases between them. The germline V gene has CDR1 GTSNPN and CDR2 SVGIG (reference sequence). This CDR3 comprises 11 residues. CDR3 sequence: CAFAGNTEAFF. The CDR3 nucleotides read TGTGCCTTTGCAGGAAACACTGAAGCTTTCTTT. The complete variable domain, with remaining parts taken from reference TRBV30 and TRBJ1-1, reads SQTIHQWPATLVQPVGSPLSLECTVEGTSNPNLYWYRQAAGRGLQLLFYSVGIGQISSEVPQNLSASRPQDRQFILSSKKLLLSDSGFYLCAFAGNTEAFFGQGTRLTVV.

V is TRBV18 and J is TRBJ2-3; D might be TRBD2 (5 bases). CDR1 is KGHSH, CDR2 LQKENI, per germline. Trimming pared 8 bases from V and 2 bases from J, leaving 29 bases between. The CDR3 is 19 amino acids. Written as DNA, the CDR3 is TGTGCCAGCCCGAATTCGTCAATCCAGACTAACCTAATCACAGATACGCAGTATTTT. This gives the protein CASPNSSIQTNLITDTQYF.

The gene calls are TRBV18 and TRBJ1-1; TRBD1 aligns across 10 bases. The germline V gene has CDR1 KGHSH and CDR2 LQKENI. J lost 5 bases, V lost 5 bases, and 11 bases had no gene match. This CDR3 contains 16 residues. The CDR3 spells CASSADRGRIGTEAFF. The DNA for the CDR3 is TGTGCCAGCTCAGCCGACAGGGGGCGTATAGGAACTGAAGCTTTCTTT.

The chain employs TRBV13 and TRBJ1-1, with 9 bases lining up with TRBD1. Germline V gene lookup returns CDR1 PRHDT and CDR2 FYEKMQ (reference sequence). J gave up 11 bases and V 5 bases, and 15 bases lay outside the gene matches. CDR3 length: 15 amino acids. The CDR3 sequence: CASSPWTGEGYGAFF. The CDR3, as DNA: TGTGCCAGCAGCCCCTGGACAGGGGAGGGTTATGGGGCTTTCTTT.

The V and J genes are TRBV4-2 and TRBJ2-1; TRBD2 matches 14 bases. CDR1 LGHNA and CDR2 YNFKEQ come from the germline V gene. V lost 1 base to trimming and J lost 5 bases; unmatched junction nucleotides: 7. The CDR3 runs 18 residues. This CDR3 reads CASSQVGTSGGLNNEQFF. In DNA form, the CDR3 reads TGTGCCAGCAGCCAAGTGGGGACTAGCGGGGGCCTAAACAATGAGCAGTTCTTC.

The chain uses TRBV7-2 and TRBJ1-5; weak D call: TRBD1 (5 bases). This CDR3 comprises 14 residues. Trimming cost V 3 bases and J 12 bases, with 18 bases left between them. The V gene's germline CDR1 is SGHTA and CDR2 FQGNSA. This CDR3 reads CASSLVGGGEGQHF. The CDR3 region has the DNA TGTGCCAGCAGCTTGGTGGGGGGAGGGGAGGGCCAGCATTTT.